These T cell receptor beta chains were read from a single sample in a study of blood T cells in healthy people across ages. MiXCR was run by TCRdb on the 5' RACE reads, yielding one entry per CDR3 protein. Among around 900,000 distinct CDR3 sequences listed, roughly half were seen once. Material: blood. The receptors derive from a woman in her sixties or seventies in good health. Each CDR3 is given with its conserved first and last residue. The order of the fields is clone size, V gene, D gene, J gene, CDR3 protein, CDR3 DNA. The D gene is left open where the match is weak. Clone size appears in some rows only: once, few, many, or a class for an expanded clone.

abundance: few
v_gene: TRBV6-2/TRBV6-3
d_gene: TRBD1
j_gene: TRBJ2-3
CDR3aa: CASSPTGQGLGTQYF
CDR3nt: TGTGCCAGCAGCCCTACCGGACAGGGGCTAGGTACGCAGTATTTT

abundance: few
v_gene: TRBV4-3
d_gene: TRBD1
j_gene: TRBJ2-7
CDR3aa: CASSQDTPGQGPYEQYF
CDR3nt: TGCGCCAGCAGCCAAGATACCCCGGGACAGGGACCCTACGAGCAGTACTTC

abundance: .
v_gene: TRBV20-1
d_gene: TRBD2
j_gene: TRBJ2-3
CDR3aa: CSVPNEREVRGTQYF
CDR3nt: TGCAGTGTCCCGAACGAGCGGGAGGTCCGAGGTACGCAGTATTTT

abundance: .
v_gene: TRBV6-5
d_gene: .
j_gene: TRBJ1-5
CDR3aa: CASSYSTSGQPQHF
CDR3nt: TGTGCCAGCAGTTACTCGACGTCGGGGCAGCCCCAGCATTTT

abundance: few
v_gene: TRBV11-2
d_gene: TRBD2
j_gene: TRBJ2-5
CDR3aa: CASSSATSGYETQYF
CDR3nt: TGTGCCAGCAGCTCCGCCACTAGCGGGTACGAGACCCAGTACTTC

abundance: .
v_gene: TRBV27
d_gene: .
j_gene: TRBJ1-4
CDR3aa: CASSGRPCELFF
CDR3nt: TGTGCCAGCAGTGGACGGCCATGCGAACTGTTTTTT

abundance: .
v_gene: TRBV4-1
d_gene: TRBD2
j_gene: TRBJ2-1
CDR3aa: CASSQYGGNEQFF
CDR3nt: TGCGCCAGCAGCCAGTACGGGGGGAATGAGCAGTTCTTC

abundance: .
v_gene: TRBV28
d_gene: TRBD1
j_gene: TRBJ2-7
CDR3aa: CASSLAGTGFYEQYF
CDR3nt: TGTGCCAGCAGTTTAGCCGGGACAGGGTTCTACGAGCAGTACTTC

abundance: .
v_gene: TRBV12-5
d_gene: .
j_gene: TRBJ2-3
CDR3aa: CASGEQGTGRRDTQYF
CDR3nt: TGTGCTAGTGGTGAACAGGGAACCGGGAGAAGAGATACGCAGTATTTT

abundance: .
v_gene: TRBV4-1
d_gene: .
j_gene: TRBJ2-1
CDR3aa: CASSQLGLSHEQFF
CDR3nt: TGCGCCAGCAGCCAGCTGGGCTTGTCCCATGAGCAGTTCTTC

abundance: .
v_gene: TRBV11-2
d_gene: .
j_gene: TRBJ2-1
CDR3aa: CASSWVEYEQFF
CDR3nt: TGTGCCAGCAGCTGGGTGGAGTATGAGCAGTTCTTC

abundance: .
v_gene: TRBV20-1
d_gene: TRBD2
j_gene: TRBJ2-1
CDR3aa: CSAGTSGSIEQFF
CDR3nt: TGCAGTGCCGGGACTAGCGGGAGTATTGAGCAGTTCTTC

abundance: .
v_gene: TRBV7-2
d_gene: TRBD1
j_gene: TRBJ2-1
CDR3aa: CASSLAWTGANEQFF
CDR3nt: TGTGCCAGCAGCTTAGCTTGGACAGGGGCCAATGAGCAGTTCTTC

abundance: .
v_gene: TRBV5-8
d_gene: .
j_gene: TRBJ2-1
CDR3aa: CASSLDLDNEQFF
CDR3nt: TGTGCCAGCAGCTTGGATCTGGACAATGAGCAGTTCTTC

abundance: .
v_gene: TRBV9
d_gene: TRBD1
j_gene: TRBJ1-2
CDR3aa: CASSVTGGLDYGYTF
CDR3nt: TGTGCCAGCAGCGTAACAGGGGGCCTTGACTATGGCTACACCTTC

abundance: few
v_gene: TRBV5-1
d_gene: .
j_gene: TRBJ2-1
CDR3aa: CASSLARGLNEQFF
CDR3nt: TGCGCCAGCAGCTTGGCGCGGGGGCTCAATGAGCAGTTCTTC

abundance: .
v_gene: TRBV28
d_gene: .
j_gene: TRBJ2-5
CDR3aa: CARTTRKETQYF
CDR3nt: TGTGCCCGGACCACCAGGAAGGAGACCCAGTACTTC

abundance: few
v_gene: TRBV20-1
d_gene: .
j_gene: TRBJ2-4
CDR3aa: CSARDPRGTDVKNIQYF
CDR3nt: TGCAGTGCTAGAGATCCACGCGGGACGGACGTTAAAAACATTCAGTACTTC

abundance: .
v_gene: TRBV12-3/TRBV12-4
d_gene: .
j_gene: TRBJ2-5
CDR3aa: CASSPHTTARETQYF
CDR3nt: TGTGCCAGCAGTCCCCACACCACAGCCCGGGAGACCCAGTACTTC

abundance: few
v_gene: TRBV2
d_gene: .
j_gene: TRBJ1-2
CDR3aa: CASRTGFYGYTF
CDR3nt: TGTGCCAGCAGAACAGGGTTTTATGGCTACACCTTC

abundance: few
v_gene: TRBV6-5
d_gene: .
j_gene: TRBJ2-7
CDR3aa: CASSPYIQYEQYF
CDR3nt: TGTGCCAGCAGTCCCTACATACAGTACGAGCAGTACTTC

abundance: once
v_gene: TRBV4-1
d_gene: .
j_gene: TRBJ1-1
CDR3aa: CASSQDLDGLFAMNTEAFF
CDR3nt: TGCGCCAGCAGCCAAGACTTGGACGGCCTGTTTGCTATGAACACTGAAGCTTTCTTT

abundance: .
v_gene: TRBV6-1
d_gene: TRBD1
j_gene: TRBJ2-6
CDR3aa: CASSRDRGFAGANVLTF
CDR3nt: TGTGCCAGCTCTCGGGACAGGGGGTTTGCTGGGGCCAACGTCCTGACTTTC

abundance: .
v_gene: TRBV18
d_gene: TRBD2
j_gene: TRBJ2-5
CDR3aa: CASSPEGLAGETQYF
CDR3nt: TGTGCCAGCTCACCAGAGGGACTAGCGGGAGAGACCCAGTACTTC

abundance: few
v_gene: TRBV3-1
d_gene: .
j_gene: TRBJ2-5
CDR3aa: CASSLLTGETQYF
CDR3nt: TGTGCCAGCAGCCTCCTGACCGGGGAGACCCAGTACTTC

abundance: .
v_gene: TRBV12-5
d_gene: .
j_gene: TRBJ2-2
CDR3aa: CASGPSGPTGELFF
CDR3nt: TGTGCTAGTGGTCCCTCGGGACCGACCGGGGAGCTGTTTTTT